These 16 T cell receptor beta chains came from one sample sequenced in a study of cytomegalovirus exposure and HLA in healthy donors. The PCR used 60 Vbeta and 13 Jbeta primers. Assay used: immunoSEQ multiplex PCR; TCRdb lists only in-frame clones, some missing. The sample has under 150,000 clones; 70% to 85% are singletons. The sample comprised PBMCs. The receptors shown here come from a woman under 30 in good health and CMV-seronegative.

The V gene is TRBV28, the J gene TRBJ1-5, with 12 positions matching TRBD1. Germline V gene data show CDR1 as MDHEN and CDR2 as SYDVKM. Trimming removed 6 bases from V and 5 bases from J; junction bases left unmatched: 11. This CDR3 is 17 amino acids long. The CDR3 here is CASSVPGQGASHQPQHF. In DNA form, the CDR3 reads TGTGCCAGCAGCGTTCCGGGACAGGGGGCCTCTCATCAGCCCCAGCATTTT.

V is TRBV19 and J is TRBJ1-1; D is uncertain. V was trimmed by 2 bases and J by 1 base, leaving 11 bases between them. Germline assignment: CDR1 LNHDA and CDR2 SQIVND (reference sequence). The CDR3 runs 15 residues. Here the CDR3 reads CASSILRSWNTEAFF. CDR3 DNA: TGTGCCAGTAGTATACTAAGAAGCTGGAACACTGAAGCTTTCTTT.

CDR3 sequence reads: CASSSFGQGSSEQFF. The DNA of the CDR3 is TGTGCCAGCAGTTCCTTCGGACAGGGTTCCAGTGAGCAGTTCTTC. The J gene is TRBJ2-1, the V gene TRBV27, with 8 positions matching TRBD1. The CDR3 length is 15 residues. Germline V gene sequence: CDR1 MNHEY, CDR2 SMNVEV (reference sequence). V lost 4 bases to trimming and J lost 9 bases; unmatched junction nucleotides: 11.

The V gene is TRBV6-6, the J gene TRBJ2-7; 7 positions agree with TRBD1. Germline-derived CDR1 and CDR2 are MNHNY and SVGAGI (reference sequence). V was pared by 5 bases and J by 6 bases, with 13 bases of the junction left unmatched. This CDR3 has 15 amino acids. The CDR3 here is CASSRATQGVLEQYV. As DNA, the CDR3 is TGTGCCAGCAGTCGGGCCACCCAGGGGGTGCTCGAGCAGTACGTC.

Only one count was recorded for this clone. The CDR3 loop is CASSEQGDTEAFF. The DNA for the CDR3 is TGTGCCAGCAGTGAGCAGGGGGACACTGAAGCTTTCTTT. The J gene is TRBJ1-1, the V gene TRBV6-1; TRBD1 matches at 7 bases. Germline V CDR1 and CDR2: MNHNS, SASEGT. The CDR3 contains 13 residues. Trimming cost V 3 bases and J 3 bases; bases outside gene matches: 1.

The J gene is TRBJ1-1, the V gene TRBV18; 7 bases are shared with TRBD1. Germline V lookup: CDR1 KGHSH, CDR2 LQKENI. The CDR3 covers 18 residues. Trimming cost V 6 bases and J 7 bases; bases outside gene matches: 23. The CDR3 spells CASSHADRVVEADYEAFF. CDR3 nucleotides: TGTGCCAGCTCCCATGCAGACAGGGTTGTTGAAGCTGATTATGAAGCTTTCTTT.

This chain connects TRBV5-1 to TRBJ2-3; TRBD2 matches at 9 bases. CDR1 and CDR2 (germline): SGHRS, YFSETQ. V lost 7 bases, J lost 3 bases, and 6 bases stayed unmatched. The CDR3 is made up of 14 amino acids. CDR3 in DNA: TGCGCCAGCTTTTCGCGGGGGGGGACAGATACGCAGTATTTT. Translated, it gives CASFSRGGTDTQYF.

This clone appeared a few times. This chain connects TRBV11-2 to TRBJ2-7; D may be TRBD1 (5 bases). V lost 5 bases and J 2 bases, leaving 13 bases between the germline ends. CDR1 is SGHAT, CDR2 FQNNGV, per germline. CDR3 length: 14 residues. The CDR3 loop is CASSPGSRAYEQYV. CDR3 bases: TGTGCCAGCAGCCCCGGTAGCAGGGCCTACGAGCAGTACGTC.

The chain recombines TRBV9 with TRBJ2-2, with D tentatively TRBD1 (6 bases). This CDR3 spans 16 amino acids. The V and J ends lost 0 bases and 0 bases respectively, with 9 bases between them. Germline V gene sequence: CDR1 SGDLS, CDR2 YYNGEE. CDR3 sequence: CASSVEAGANTGELFF. In nucleotides, the CDR3 is TGTGCCAGCAGCGTAGAAGCAGGGGCGAACACCGGGGAGCTGTTTTTT.

The CDR3 region is CASSYRRTRRGYGYTF. Written as DNA, the CDR3 is TGTGCCAGCAGTTACAGGAGAACCAGGAGGGGCTATGGCTACACCTTC. The chain employs TRBV6-5 and TRBJ1-2, with D tentatively TRBD1 (5 bases). Trimming removed 2 bases at V and 4 bases at J, with 17 bases between. CDR1 and CDR2 (germline): MNHEY, SVGAGI. The CDR3 has 16 residues.

The CDR3 nucleotides are TGTGCCAGCAGTGAGTACACTCCCCTCCAGGGGATAGGAAATCAGCCCCAGCATTTT. It codes for CASSEYTPLQGIGNQPQHF. The chain employs TRBV2 and TRBJ1-5; tentative D call: TRBD1 (6 bases). The germline CDR1 and CDR2 sequences are SNHLY and FYNNEI. CDR3 length equals 19 residues. The germline V and J ends were trimmed by 3 bases and 4 bases, with 25 bases remaining between them.

This clone was observed once. The J gene is TRBJ2-5, the V gene TRBV5-8; D gene ambiguous. Germline CDR1 SGHTS, CDR2 YDEGEE. Trimming took 5 bases from V and 2 from J, leaving 22 bases between them. The CDR3 is 17 amino acids. In nucleotides, the CDR3 is TGTGCCAGCAGAAATGACACAAGGCTACTTCTACAAGAGACCCAGTACTTC. Translated, it gives CASRNDTRLLLQETQYF.

The chain uses TRBV4-1 and TRBJ2-7; 8 nucleotides align to TRBD1. Trimming took 2 bases from V and 1 from J; bases not matched to a gene: 10. The CDR3 is 17 residues long. The germline CDR1 and CDR2 sequences are MGHRA and YSYEKL. The CDR3 is CASSQPFEDRDSYEQYF. The CDR3 DNA reads as TGCGCCAGCAGCCAACCTTTCGAGGACAGGGATTCCTACGAGCAGTACTTC.

This chain links TRBV6-1 with TRBJ2-2, with 9 bases identical to TRBD1. The J segment lost 6 bases and the V segment lost 8 bases, leaving 4 bases of the junction unmatched. The germline V gene has CDR1 MNHNS and CDR2 SASEGT. The CDR3 spans 13 residues. CDR3 protein: CASGTGRAGELFF. The CDR3, as DNA: TGTGCCAGCGGGACAGGGAGGGCCGGGGAGCTGTTTTTT.

This clone was found once. The chain joins TRBV30 to TRBJ2-5, with D maybe TRBD1 (6 bases). CDR1 GTSNPN and CDR2 SVGIG come from the germline V gene (reference sequence). This CDR3 is built from 11 residues. Trimming took off 4 bases at V and 5 bases at J, with 8 bases between the two ends. CDR3 sequence reads: CAWTGAETQYF. CDR3 DNA sequence: TGTGCCTGGACAGGGGCTGAGACCCAGTACTTC.

This chain links TRBV27 with TRBJ1-2; D perhaps matches TRBD1 (6 bases). V gave up 4 bases and J gave up 2 bases, with 8 bases separating them. CDR1 is MNHEY and CDR2 is SMNVEV in the germline V gene (reference sequence). The CDR3 length is 13 residues. CDR3 DNA sequence: TGTGCCAGCAGTTCCCAGGGGAACTATGGCTACACCTTC. Protein product: CASSSQGNYGYTF.